The subject of this entry is one T cell receptor beta chain. The antigen remains unidentified. The treatment is: 15 to 20 received Ad26.COV2.S at low or high dose, single or two shots; 5 received placebo; per-sample allocation not given. Day 63 after the first injection of vaccine or placebo was the sampling time. What was given as vaccine was an Ad26 vector encoding Wuhan-strain SARS-CoV-2 spike. Using immunoSEQ multiplex PCR, the repertoire was profiled, and TCRdb retains in-frame clones only, with some absent. The sample lists about 480,000 clones, around nine tenths seen once, with around 13% in the top ten. This record belongs to a study of Ad26.COV2.S vaccination and SARS-CoV-2 variants. Study-wide background: A participant enrolled in the COV1001 Ad26.COV2.S trial arm provided the sample. In the study, Ad26.COV2.S was injected intramuscularly once, or twice 56 days apart.

Study-level points and caveats: Recipients of either vaccine or placebo displayed similar breadth of non-spike TCRs.

V lost 3 bases and J 3 bases, leaving 7 bases between the germline ends. The CDR3 consists of 13 residues. This receptor was taken from a person aged 18-65 years who received the Ad26.COV2.S COVID-19 vaccine or a placebo. The chain employs TRBV12-3 or TRBV12-4 and TRBJ2-3; no definite D call. Sequenced material: peripheral blood, taken in a trial of Ad26.COV2.S vaccine versus placebo. CDR3 DNA sequence: TGTGCCAGCAGTTTCGACCCAACAGATACGCAGTATTTT. As protein: CASSFDPTDTQYF.